This T cell receptor beta chain was profiled in a study of shared clonotypes between healthy human individuals. On the study more broadly: Aged 18 to 49, the donors were a couple of women and a few men. Three plates each covered CD4 naive and memory; CD8 naive two, CD8 memory one. General observations from the study: Generation probabilities were higher for clonotypes shared across all four sorted-subset donors than for unshared ones.

Germline CDR1 and CDR2: SGHTS and YDEGEE. The germline V and J ends were trimmed by 4 bases and 5 bases, with 15 bases remaining between them. The CDR3 extends over 14 amino acids. About this clone: Its antigen is unknown.

DNA at 200 ng, 25,000 to 35,000 T cell genomes, went into sorted-subset replicate PCRs. The repertoire was sequenced with immunoSEQ multiplex PCR; TCRdb's copy has only in-frame clones and lacks some. The sample carries some 1 million clones, 70% to 80% recorded once. This receptor was taken from a man between 18 and 35 years old in good health. Sequenced: memory CD4+ T cells sorted from blood. Regarding subset: CD45RA-negative fraction. V usage is TRBV5-8 and J usage is TRBJ1-1; weak D call: TRBD1 (5 bases). As DNA, the CDR3 is TGTGCCAGCAGCGGGGGACGCCGGGGGACTGAAGCTTTCTTT. Translation gives CASSGGRRGTEAFF. Based on the CDR3 plus reference TRBV5-8 and TRBJ1-1, the full variable domain is EAGVTQSPTHLIKTRGQQATLRCSPISGHTSVYWYQQALGLGLQFLLWYDEGEERNRGNFPPRFSGRQFPNYSSELNVNALELEDSALYLCASSGGRRGTEAFFGQGTRLTVV.